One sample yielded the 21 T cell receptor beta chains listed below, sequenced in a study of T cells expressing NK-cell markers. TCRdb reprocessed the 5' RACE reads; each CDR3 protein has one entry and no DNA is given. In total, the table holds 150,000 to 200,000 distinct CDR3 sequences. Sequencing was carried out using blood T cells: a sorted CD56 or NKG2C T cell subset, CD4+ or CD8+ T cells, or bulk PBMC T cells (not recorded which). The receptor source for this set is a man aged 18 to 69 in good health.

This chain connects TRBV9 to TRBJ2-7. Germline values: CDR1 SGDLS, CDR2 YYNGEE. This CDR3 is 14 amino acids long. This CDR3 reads CASSAITPSSEQYF.

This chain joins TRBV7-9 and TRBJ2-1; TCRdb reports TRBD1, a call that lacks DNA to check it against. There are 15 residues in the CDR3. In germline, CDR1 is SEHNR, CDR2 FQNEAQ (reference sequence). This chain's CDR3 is CASSLALGPDNEQFF.

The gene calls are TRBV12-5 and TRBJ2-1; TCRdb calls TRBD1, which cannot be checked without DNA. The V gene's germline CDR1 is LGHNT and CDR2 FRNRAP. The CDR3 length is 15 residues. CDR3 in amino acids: CASGRTFSSPNEQFF.

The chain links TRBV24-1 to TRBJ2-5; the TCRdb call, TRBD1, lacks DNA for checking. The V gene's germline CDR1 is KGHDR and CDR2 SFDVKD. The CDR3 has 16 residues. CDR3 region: CATSDLPGQGVKTQYF.

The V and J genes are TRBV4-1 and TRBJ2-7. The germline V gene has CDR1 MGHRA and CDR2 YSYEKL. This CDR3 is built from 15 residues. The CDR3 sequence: CASSQVQSITYEQYF.

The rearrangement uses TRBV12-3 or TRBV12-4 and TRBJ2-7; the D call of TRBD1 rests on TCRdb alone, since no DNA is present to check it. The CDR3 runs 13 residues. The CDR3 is CANSQGVGYEQYF.

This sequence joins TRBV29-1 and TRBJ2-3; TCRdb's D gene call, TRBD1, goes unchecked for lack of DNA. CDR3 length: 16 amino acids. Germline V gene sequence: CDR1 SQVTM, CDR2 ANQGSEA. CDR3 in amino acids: CSGRSGGANYADTQYF.

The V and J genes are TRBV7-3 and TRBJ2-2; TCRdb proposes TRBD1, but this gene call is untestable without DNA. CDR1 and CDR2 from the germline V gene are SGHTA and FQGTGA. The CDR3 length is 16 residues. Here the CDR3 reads CASSWGLGQGDGELFF.

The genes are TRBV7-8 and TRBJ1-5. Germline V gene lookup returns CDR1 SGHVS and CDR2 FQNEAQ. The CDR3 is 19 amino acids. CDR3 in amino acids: CASSLAISWAAYSNQPQHF.

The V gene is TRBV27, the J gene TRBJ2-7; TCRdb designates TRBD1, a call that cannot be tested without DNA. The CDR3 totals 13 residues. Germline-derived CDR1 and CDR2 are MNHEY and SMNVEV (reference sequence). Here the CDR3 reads CASRTGNSYEQYF.

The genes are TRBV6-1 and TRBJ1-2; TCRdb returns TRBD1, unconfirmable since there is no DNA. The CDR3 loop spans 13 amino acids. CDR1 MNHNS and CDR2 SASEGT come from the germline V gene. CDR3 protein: CASSLGVGYGYTF.

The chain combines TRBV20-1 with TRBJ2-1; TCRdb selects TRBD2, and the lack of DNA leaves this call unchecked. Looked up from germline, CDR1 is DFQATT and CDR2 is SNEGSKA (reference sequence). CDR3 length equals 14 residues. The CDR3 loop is CSASASGGANEQFF.

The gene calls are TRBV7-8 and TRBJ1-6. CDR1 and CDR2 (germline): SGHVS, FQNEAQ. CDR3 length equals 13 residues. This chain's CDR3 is CASSSRTNSPLHF.

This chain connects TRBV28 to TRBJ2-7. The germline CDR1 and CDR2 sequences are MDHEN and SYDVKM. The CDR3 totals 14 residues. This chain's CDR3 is CASSLGMGFDEQYF.

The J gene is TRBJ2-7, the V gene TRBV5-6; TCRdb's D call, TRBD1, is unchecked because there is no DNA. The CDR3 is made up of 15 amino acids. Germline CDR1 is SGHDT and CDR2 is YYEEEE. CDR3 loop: CASSSRDPTPSEQYF.

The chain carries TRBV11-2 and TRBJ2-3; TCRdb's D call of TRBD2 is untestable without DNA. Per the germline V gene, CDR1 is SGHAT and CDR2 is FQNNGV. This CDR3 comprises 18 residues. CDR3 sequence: CASSLEGLAGGFGDTQYF.

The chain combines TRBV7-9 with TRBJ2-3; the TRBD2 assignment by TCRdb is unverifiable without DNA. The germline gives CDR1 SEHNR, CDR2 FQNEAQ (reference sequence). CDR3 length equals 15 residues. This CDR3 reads CASSLTAGGQDTQYF.

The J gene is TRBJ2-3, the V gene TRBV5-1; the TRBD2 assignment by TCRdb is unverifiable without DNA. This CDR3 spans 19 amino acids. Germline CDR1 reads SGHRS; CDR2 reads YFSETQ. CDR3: CASSLRGGAGAHGTDTQYF.

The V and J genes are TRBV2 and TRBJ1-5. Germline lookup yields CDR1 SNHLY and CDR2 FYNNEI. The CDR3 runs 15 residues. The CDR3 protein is CASSEARGSNQPQHF.

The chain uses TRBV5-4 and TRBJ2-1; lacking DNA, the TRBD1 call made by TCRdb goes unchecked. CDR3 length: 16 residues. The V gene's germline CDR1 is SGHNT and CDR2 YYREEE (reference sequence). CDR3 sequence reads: CASSPDIFRSYNEQFF. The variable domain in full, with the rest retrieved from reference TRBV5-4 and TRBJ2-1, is ETGVTQSPTHLIKTRGQQVTLRCSSQSGHNTVSWYQQALGQGPQFIFQYYREEENGRGNFPPRFSGLQFPNYSSELNVNALELDDSALYLCASSPDIFRSYNEQFFGPGTRLTVL.

This CDR3 is CASSLYRRRNSLSYGYTF. This chain uses TRBV5-6 with TRBJ1-2. CDR1 is SGHDT, CDR2 YYEEEE, per germline. The CDR3 sequence is 18 residues long.